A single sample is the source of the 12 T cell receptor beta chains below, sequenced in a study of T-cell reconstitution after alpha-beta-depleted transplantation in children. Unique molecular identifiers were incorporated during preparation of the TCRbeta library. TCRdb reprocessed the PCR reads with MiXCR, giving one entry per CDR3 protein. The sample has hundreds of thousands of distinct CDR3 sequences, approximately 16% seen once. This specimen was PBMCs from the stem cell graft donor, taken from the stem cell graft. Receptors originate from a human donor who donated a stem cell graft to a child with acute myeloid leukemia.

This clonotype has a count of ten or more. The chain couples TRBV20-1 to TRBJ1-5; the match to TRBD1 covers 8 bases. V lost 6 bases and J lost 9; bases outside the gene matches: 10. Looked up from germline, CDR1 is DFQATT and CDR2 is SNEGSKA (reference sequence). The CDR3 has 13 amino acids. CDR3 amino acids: CSAVTGGAGPQHF. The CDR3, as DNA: TGCAGTGCAGTAACAGGGGGAGCTGGGCCCCAGCATTTT.

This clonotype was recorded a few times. The CDR3 nucleotides read TGTGCCAGCAGTTTCTCGCAGGGAGCGAACACTGAAGCTTTCTTT. Translated: CASSFSQGANTEAFF. The chain carries TRBV12-3 or TRBV12-4 and TRBJ1-1, with D perhaps TRBD1 (5 bases). V lost 3 bases, J lost 1 base, and 12 bases lay in between. CDR3 length: 15 amino acids.

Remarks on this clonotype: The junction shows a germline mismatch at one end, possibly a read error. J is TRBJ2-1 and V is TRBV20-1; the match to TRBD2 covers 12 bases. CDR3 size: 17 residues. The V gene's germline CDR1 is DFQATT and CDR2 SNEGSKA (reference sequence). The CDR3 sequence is CCARGIWTSGAFNEQFF. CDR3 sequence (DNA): TGCTGTGCTAGAGGTATTTGGACTAGCGGGGCCTTCAATGAGCAGTTCTTC.

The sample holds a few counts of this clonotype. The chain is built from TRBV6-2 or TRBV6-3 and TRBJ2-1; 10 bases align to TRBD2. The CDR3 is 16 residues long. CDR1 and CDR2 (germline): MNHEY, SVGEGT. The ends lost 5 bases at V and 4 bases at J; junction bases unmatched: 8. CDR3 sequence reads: CASSPISSGGYNEQFF. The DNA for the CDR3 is TGTGCCAGCAGTCCGATTTCTAGCGGGGGTTACAATGAGCAGTTCTTC.

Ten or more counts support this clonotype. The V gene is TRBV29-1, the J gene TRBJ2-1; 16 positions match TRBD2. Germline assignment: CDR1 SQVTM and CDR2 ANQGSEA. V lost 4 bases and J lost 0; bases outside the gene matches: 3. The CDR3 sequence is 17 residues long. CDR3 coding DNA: TGCAGCGTTGGAGGGACTAGCGGGGGGGGCTCCTACAATGAGCAGTTCTTC. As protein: CSVGGTSGGGSYNEQFF.

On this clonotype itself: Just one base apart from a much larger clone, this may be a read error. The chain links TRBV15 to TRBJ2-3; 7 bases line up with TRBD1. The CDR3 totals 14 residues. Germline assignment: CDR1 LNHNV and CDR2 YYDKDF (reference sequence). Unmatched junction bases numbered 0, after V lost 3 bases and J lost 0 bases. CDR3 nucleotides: TGTGCCACCAGCAGGGGACAGAGCACAGATACGCAGTATTTT. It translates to CATSRGQSTDTQYF.

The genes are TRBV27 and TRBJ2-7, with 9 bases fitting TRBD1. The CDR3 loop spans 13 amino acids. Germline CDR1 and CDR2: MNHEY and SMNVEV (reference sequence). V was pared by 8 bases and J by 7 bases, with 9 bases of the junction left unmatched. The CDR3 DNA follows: TGTGCCAGCTCAGCTCTCGGACAGGGGGAGCAGTACGTC. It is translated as CASSALGQGEQYV.

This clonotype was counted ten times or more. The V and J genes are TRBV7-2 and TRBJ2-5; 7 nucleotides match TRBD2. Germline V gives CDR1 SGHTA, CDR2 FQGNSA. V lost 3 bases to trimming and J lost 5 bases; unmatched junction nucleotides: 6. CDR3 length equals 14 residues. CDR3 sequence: CASSLERGGETQYF. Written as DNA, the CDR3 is TGTGCCAGCAGCTTGGAGCGGGGTGGGGAGACCCAGTACTTC. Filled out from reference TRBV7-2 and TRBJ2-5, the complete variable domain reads GAGVSQSPSNKVTEKGKDVELRCDPISGHTALYWYRQSLGQGLEFLIYFQGNSAPDKSGLPSDRFSAERTGGSVSTLTIQRTQQEDSAVYLCASSLERGGETQYFGPGTRLLVL.

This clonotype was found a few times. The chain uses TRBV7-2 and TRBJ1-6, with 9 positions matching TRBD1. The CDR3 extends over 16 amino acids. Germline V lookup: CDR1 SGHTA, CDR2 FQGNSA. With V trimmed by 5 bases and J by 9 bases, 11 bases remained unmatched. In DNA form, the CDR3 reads TGTGCCAGCAGCGCTGTTGCAACAGGGGGCGGTTCACCCCTCCACTTT. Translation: CASSAVATGGGSPLHF.

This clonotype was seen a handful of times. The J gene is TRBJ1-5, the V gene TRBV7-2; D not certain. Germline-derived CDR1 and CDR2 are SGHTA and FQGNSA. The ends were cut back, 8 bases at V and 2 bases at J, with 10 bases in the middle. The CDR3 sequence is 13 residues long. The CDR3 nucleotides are TGTGCCAGCGGATTGGGAGGCAATCAGCCCCAGCATTTT. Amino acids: CASGLGGNQPQHF.

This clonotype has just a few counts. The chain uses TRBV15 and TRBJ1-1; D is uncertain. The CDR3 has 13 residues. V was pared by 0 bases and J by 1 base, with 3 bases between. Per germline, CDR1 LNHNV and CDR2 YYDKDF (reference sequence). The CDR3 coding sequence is TGTGCCACCAGCAGAGATTGGAACACTGAAGCTTTCTTT. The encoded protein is CATSRDWNTEAFF.

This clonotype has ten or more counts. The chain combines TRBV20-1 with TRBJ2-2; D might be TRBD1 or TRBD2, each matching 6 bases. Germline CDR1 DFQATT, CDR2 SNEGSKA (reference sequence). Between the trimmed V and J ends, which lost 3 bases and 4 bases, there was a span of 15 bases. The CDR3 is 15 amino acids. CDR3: CSARGALGGTGELFF. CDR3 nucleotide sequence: TGCAGTGCTAGGGGGGCGCTGGGGGGCACCGGGGAGCTGTTTTTT.